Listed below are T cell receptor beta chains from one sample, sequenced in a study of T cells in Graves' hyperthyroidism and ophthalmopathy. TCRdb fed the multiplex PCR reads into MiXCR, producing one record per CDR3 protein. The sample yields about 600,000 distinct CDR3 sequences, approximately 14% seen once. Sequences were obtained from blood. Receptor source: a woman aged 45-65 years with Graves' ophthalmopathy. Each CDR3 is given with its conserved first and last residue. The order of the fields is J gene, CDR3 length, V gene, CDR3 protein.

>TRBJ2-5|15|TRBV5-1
CASSLEGTGSETQYF
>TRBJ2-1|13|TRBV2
CASSEEGYNEQFF
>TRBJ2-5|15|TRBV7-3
CASSLTGDHQETQYF
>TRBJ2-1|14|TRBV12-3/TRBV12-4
CASRGLAGAGEQFF
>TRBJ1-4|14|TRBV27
CASSPHTADEKLFF
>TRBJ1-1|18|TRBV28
CASSSIGTGEFWYTEAFF
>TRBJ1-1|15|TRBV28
CASSPQGLADTEAFF
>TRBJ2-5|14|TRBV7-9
CASSRRDSLETQYF
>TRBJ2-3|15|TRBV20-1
CSATGLAVSTDTQYF
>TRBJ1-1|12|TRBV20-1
CSARDPGAEAFF
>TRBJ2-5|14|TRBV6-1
CASSGTLAEETQYF
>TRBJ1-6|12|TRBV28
CASSLGNSPLHF
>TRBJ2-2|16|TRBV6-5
CASSYSRFRNTGELFF
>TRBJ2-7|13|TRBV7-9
CASTPGLVYEQYF
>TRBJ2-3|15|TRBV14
CASTETSGTSDTQYF
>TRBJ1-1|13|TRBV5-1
CASSLGQQTEAFF
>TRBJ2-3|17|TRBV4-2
CASSQEVPSGSMDTQYF
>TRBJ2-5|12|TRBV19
CASSRAQETQYF
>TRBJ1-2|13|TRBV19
CASSTPLGYGYTF
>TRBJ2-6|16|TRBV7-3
CASTPDSSSGANVLTF
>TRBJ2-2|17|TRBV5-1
CASSLTTGGPNTGELFF
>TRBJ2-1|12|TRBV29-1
CSVASGRTEQFF
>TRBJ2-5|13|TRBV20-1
CSASAADLKTQYF
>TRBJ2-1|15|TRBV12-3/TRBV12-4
CASSPTSGRAEEQFF
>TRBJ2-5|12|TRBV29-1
CSVEFSSRNQYF
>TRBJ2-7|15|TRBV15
CATSLRGGQNYEQYF
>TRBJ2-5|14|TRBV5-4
CASSLLRRGETQYF
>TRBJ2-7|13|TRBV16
CASRWARGYEQYF
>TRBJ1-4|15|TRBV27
CASSLSGTGIGKLFF
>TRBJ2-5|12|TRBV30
CAWTSGRETQYF
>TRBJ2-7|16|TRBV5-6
CASSSGASGYSYEQYF
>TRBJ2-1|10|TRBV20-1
CSARAAKQFF
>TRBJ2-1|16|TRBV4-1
CASSQDPGLSYNEQFF
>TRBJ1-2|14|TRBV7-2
CASSPLAVNYGYTF
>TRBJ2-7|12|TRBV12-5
CASGLPPGEQYF
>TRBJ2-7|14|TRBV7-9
CASSAPDRGREQYF
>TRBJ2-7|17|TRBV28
CASSLTRGTGVVYEQYF
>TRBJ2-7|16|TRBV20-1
CSARDSASGRASEQYF